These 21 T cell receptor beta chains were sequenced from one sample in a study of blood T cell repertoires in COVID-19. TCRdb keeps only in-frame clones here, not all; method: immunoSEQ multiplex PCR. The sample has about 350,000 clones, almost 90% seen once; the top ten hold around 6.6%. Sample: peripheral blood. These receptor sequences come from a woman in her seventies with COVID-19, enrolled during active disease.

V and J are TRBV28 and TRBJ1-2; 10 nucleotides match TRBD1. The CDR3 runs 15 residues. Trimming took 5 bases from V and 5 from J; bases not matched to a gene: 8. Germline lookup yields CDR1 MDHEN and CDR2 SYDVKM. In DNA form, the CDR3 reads TGTGCCAGCAGTACCCAGGGGACAGGGGTTTATGGCTACACCTTC. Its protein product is CASSTQGTGVYGYTF.

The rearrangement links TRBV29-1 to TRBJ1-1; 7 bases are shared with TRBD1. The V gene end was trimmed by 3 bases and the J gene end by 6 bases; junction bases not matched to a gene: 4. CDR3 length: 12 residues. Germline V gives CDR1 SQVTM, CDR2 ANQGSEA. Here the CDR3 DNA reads TGCAGCGTTGATCCAGGGGGTTCTGAAGCTTTCTTT. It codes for CSVDPGGSEAFF.

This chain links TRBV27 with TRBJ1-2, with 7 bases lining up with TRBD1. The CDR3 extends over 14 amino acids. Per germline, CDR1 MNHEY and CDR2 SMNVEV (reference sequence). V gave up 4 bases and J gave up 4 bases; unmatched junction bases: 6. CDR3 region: CASSSLDRVYGYTF. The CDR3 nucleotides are TGTGCCAGCAGTTCCCTAGACAGGGTCTATGGCTACACCTTC.

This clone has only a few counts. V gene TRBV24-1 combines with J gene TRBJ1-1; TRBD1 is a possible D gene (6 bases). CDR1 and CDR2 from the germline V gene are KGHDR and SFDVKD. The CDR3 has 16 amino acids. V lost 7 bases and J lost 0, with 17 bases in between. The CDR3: CATRPTEGGLNTEAFF. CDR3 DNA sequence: TGTGCCACCAGGCCCACTGAGGGGGGGTTGAACACTGAAGCTTTCTTT.

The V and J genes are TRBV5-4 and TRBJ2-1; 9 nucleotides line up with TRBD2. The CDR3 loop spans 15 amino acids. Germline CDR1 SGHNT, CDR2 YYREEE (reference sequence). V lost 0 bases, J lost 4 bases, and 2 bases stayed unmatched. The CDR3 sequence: CASSLGGGAYNEQFF. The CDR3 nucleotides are TGTGCCAGCAGCTTGGGCGGGGGGGCATACAATGAGCAGTTCTTC. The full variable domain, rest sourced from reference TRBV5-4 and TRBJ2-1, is ETGVTQSPTHLIKTRGQQVTLRCSSQSGHNTVSWYQQALGQGPQFIFQYYREEENGRGNFPPRFSGLQFPNYSSELNVNALELDDSALYLCASSLGGGAYNEQFFGPGTRLTVL.

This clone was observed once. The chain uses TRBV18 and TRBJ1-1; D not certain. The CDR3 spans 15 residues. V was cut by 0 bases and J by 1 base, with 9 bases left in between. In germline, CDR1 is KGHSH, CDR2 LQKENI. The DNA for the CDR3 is TGTGCCAGCTCACCACCGAGTGAGCGGAACACTGAAGCTTTCTTT. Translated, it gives CASSPPSERNTEAFF.

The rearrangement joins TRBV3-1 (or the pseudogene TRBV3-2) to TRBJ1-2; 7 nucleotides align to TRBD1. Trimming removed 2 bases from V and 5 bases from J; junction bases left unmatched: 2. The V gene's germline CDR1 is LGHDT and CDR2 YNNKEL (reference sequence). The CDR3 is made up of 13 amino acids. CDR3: CASSQMGQYGYTF. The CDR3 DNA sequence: TGTGCCAGCAGCCAAATGGGACAGTATGGCTACACCTTC.

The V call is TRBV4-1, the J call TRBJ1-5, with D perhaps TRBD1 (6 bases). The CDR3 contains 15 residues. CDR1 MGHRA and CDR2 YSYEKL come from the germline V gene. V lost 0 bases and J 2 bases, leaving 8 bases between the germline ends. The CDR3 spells CASSQEGAGNQPQHF. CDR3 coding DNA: TGCGCCAGCAGCCAAGAGGGGGCTGGCAATCAGCCCCAGCATTTT.

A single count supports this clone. CDR3: CATGQINTGELFF. CDR3 DNA sequence: TGTGCCACCGGACAGATCAACACCGGGGAGCTGTTTTTT. This sequence joins TRBV19 and TRBJ2-2, with a tentative D call TRBD1 (6 bases). Trimming shortened V by 10 bases and J by 2 bases, and 11 bases separated the two germline ends. The V gene's germline CDR1 is LNHDA and CDR2 SQIVND (reference sequence). The CDR3 spans 13 residues.

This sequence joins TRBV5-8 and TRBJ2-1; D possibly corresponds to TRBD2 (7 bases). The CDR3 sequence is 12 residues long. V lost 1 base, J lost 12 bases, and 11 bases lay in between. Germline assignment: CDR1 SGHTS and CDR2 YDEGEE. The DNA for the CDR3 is TGTGCCAGCAGCTTGAGGGGGGGCTGGCAGTTCTTC. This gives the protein CASSLRGGWQFF.

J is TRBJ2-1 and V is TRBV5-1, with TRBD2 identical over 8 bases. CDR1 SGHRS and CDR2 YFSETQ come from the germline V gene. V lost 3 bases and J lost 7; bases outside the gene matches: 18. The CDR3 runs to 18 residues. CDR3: CASSSGRAGVSGRNEQFF. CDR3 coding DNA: TGCGCCAGCAGCTCGGGACGAGCGGGGGTATCGGGGCGGAATGAGCAGTTCTTC.

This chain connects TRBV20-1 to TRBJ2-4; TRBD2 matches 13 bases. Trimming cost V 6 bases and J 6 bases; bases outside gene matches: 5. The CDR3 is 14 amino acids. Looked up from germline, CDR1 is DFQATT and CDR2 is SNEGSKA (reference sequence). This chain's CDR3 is CSASGTSGANIQYF. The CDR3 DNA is TGCAGTGCCAGTGGGACTAGCGGGGCAAACATTCAGTACTTC.

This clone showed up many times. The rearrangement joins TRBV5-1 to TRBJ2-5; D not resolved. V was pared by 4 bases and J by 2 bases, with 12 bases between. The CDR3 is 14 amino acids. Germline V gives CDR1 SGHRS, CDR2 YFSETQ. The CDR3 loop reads CASSPRLDQETQYF. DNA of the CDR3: TGCGCCAGCAGCCCCAGACTCGATCAAGAGACCCAGTACTTC.

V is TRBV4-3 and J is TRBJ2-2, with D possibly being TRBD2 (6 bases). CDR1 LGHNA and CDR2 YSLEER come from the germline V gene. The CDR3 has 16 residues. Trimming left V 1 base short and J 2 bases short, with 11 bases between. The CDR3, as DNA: TGCGCCAGCAGCCAAGGACTAGACCTTAACACCGGGGAGCTGTTTTTT. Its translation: CASSQGLDLNTGELFF.

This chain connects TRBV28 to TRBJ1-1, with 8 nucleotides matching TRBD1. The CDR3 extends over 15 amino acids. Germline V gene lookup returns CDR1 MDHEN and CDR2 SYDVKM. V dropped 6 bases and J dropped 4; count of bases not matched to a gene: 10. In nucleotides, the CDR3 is TGTGCCAGCAGGGCGGGACAGGCCGCTGGCACTGAAGCTTTCTTT. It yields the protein CASRAGQAAGTEAFF.

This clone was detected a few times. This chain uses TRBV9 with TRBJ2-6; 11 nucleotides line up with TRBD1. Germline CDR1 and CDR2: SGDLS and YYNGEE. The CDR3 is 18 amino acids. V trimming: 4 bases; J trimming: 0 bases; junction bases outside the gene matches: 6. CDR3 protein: CASSPGTGGSSGANVLTF. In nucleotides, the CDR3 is TGTGCCAGCAGCCCCGGGACAGGGGGATCCTCTGGGGCCAACGTCCTGACTTTC.

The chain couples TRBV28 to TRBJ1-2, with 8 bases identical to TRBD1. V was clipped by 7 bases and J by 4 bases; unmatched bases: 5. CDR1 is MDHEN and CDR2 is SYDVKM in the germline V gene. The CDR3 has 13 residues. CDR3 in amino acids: CASKVQGAYGYTF. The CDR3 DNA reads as TGTGCCAGCAAGGTCCAGGGGGCCTATGGCTACACCTTC.

CDR3 region: CASSYSGTGTSYEQYF. CDR3 DNA: TGTGCCAGCAGTTACTCGGGGACAGGGACCTCCTACGAGCAGTACTTC. The rearrangement joins TRBV6-5 to TRBJ2-7, with 9 positions matching TRBD1. The CDR3 loop spans 16 amino acids. Unmatched junction bases numbered 3, after V lost 0 bases and J lost 0 bases. Per the germline V gene, CDR1 is MNHEY and CDR2 is SVGAGI.

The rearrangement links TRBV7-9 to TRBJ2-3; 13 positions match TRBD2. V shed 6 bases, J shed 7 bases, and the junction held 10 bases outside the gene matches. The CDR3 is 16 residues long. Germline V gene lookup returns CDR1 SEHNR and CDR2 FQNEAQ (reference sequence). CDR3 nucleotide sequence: TGTGCCAGCAGACCTACTAGCGGGGGGGCCTGGAATACGCAGTATTTT. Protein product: CASRPTSGGAWNTQYF.

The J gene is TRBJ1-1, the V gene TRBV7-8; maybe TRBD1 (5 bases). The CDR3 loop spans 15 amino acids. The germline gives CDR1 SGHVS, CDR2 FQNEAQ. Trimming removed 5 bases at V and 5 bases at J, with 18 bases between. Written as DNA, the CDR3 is TGTGCCAGCAGCCCTTTCGGAGTGGGGGGAACTGAAGCTTTCTTT. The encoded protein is CASSPFGVGGTEAFF.

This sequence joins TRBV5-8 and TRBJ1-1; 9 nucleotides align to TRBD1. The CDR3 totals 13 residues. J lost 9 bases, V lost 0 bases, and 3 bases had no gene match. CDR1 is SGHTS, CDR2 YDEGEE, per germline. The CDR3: CASSLEDRGQAFF. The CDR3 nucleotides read TGTGCCAGCAGCTTGGAGGACAGGGGACAAGCTTTCTTT.